This T cell receptor beta chain derives from a study of blood T cells in healthy people across ages. Germline V lookup: CDR1 MDHEN, CDR2 SYDVKM. The CDR3 loop spans 14 amino acids. V lost 5 bases, J lost 5 bases, and 16 bases lay in between. Per sample, extraction of total RNA gave at least 5.5 micrograms in every case. Combining a sample-barcoded 5' primer with a J-beta primer mix, a second PCR ran for about 7 to 11 cycles. Each TCR beta cDNA got a 12-nucleotide random molecular identifier. A single record per CDR3 protein comes from TCRdb applying MiXCR to the 5' RACE reads. The sample contains around 400,000 distinct CDR3 sequences, approximately 51% of which appear only once.

V is TRBV28 and J is TRBJ2-7, with D maybe TRBD2 (6 bases). Material for sequencing was blood. The clonotype was recovered from a man aged 60 to 69 in good health. The CDR3 DNA follows: TGTGCCAGCAGTCGAGGAGGGGCGCAGCACGAGCAGTACTTC. It is translated as CASSRGGAQHEQYF.